The 30 T cell receptor beta chains below all came from one sample that was sequenced in a study of blood T cells in healthy people across ages. Together with a sample-barcoded 5' primer, a J-beta primer mix was included in a second PCR lasting roughly 6 to 12 cycles. TCRdb analysed the 5' RACE reads with MiXCR anew, one entry per CDR3 protein. The sample includes roughly 500,000 distinct CDR3 sequences, 27% of them seen just once. Sequencing was performed on blood. The receptor set was obtained from a woman in her sixties or seventies in good health.

This clonotype occurred a few times. The chain combines TRBV4-3 with TRBJ2-2; unclear D gene. The CDR3 is 16 amino acids. Germline V gene data show CDR1 as LGHNA and CDR2 as YSLEER. V lost 1 base and J 0 bases, leaving 9 bases between the germline ends. The CDR3 here is CASSQVPMPNTGELFF. The CDR3 nucleotides read TGCGCCAGCAGCCAAGTCCCCATGCCGAACACCGGGGAGCTGTTTTTT.

A note on this clonotype: Likely a read error: the CDR3 ends without its conserved phenylalanine or tryptophan. V and J are TRBV20-1 and TRBJ2-5; TRBD1 matches 9 bases. The J call may be faulty, since TRBJ2-1 better matches the DNA end. CDR1 DFQATT and CDR2 SNEGSKA come from the germline V gene (reference sequence). The CDR3 has 14 amino acids. CDR3 sequence (DNA): TGCAGTGCTAGGTCGGGACAGGGTATTAATGAGCAGTTCGTC. Its protein is CSARSGQGINEQFV.

The CDR3 protein is CASSLQEGAYSPLHF. The CDR3, as DNA: TGTGCCAGCAGCCTCCAGGAGGGGGCGTATTCACCCCTCCACTTT. The genes are TRBV7-9 and TRBJ1-6; the match to TRBD1 covers 7 bases. V shed 5 bases and J 8 bases; nucleotides not matched to a gene: 9. This CDR3 is built from 15 residues. Germline V gene data show CDR1 as SEHNR and CDR2 as FQNEAQ (reference sequence).

This rearrangement joins TRBV29-1 to TRBJ1-2, with TRBD1 identical over 7 bases. Germline V gene lookup returns CDR1 SQVTM and CDR2 ANQGSEA. The V gene end was trimmed by 0 bases and the J gene end by 8 bases; junction bases not matched to a gene: 6. CDR3 length equals 13 residues. This CDR3 is CSVEEGQRGGYTF. CDR3 bases: TGCAGCGTTGAAGAGGGACAGCGGGGGGGCTACACCTTC.

V gene TRBV20-1 combines with J gene TRBJ2-5; the D gene could be TRBD1 or TRBD2 (6 bases each). This CDR3 comprises 10 residues. V lost 7 bases, J lost 5 bases, and 8 bases lay in between. The germline CDR1 and CDR2 sequences are DFQATT and SNEGSKA (reference sequence). The CDR3 sequence: CSGGAETQYF. In DNA form, the CDR3 reads TGCAGTGGGGGGGCGGAGACCCAGTACTTC.

For this clonotype: Compared with germline, one end of the junction differs, possibly owing to a read error. The CDR3 bases are TGTGCCAGCAGCTTGGCCATGGGGTGGAACACTGGAGCTTTCTTT. Translating it yields CASSLAMGWNTGAFF. The chain employs TRBV5-6 and TRBJ1-1; D is undetermined. Germline CDR1 is SGHDT and CDR2 is YYEEEE. The CDR3 covers 15 residues.

This sequence joins TRBV7-6 and TRBJ2-5; TRBD2 matches at 10 bases. The J call is in doubt because the DNA end fits TRBJ2-7 better. This CDR3 region has 16 residues. Germline V gene sequence: CDR1 SGHVS, CDR2 FNYEAQ. The CDR3 nucleotides read TGTGCCAGCAGCCACCTGAAGAGCGGGGGGGAATACGAGCAGTACTTC. It specifies CASSHLKSGGEYEQYF.

The chain links TRBV7-3 to TRBJ1-1, with D perhaps matching TRBD1 (5 bases). With 0 bases removed from V and 7 bases from J, the gap between germline ends came to 9 bases. Germline loops: CDR1 SGHTA, CDR2 FQGTGA. CDR3 length: 13 residues. The CDR3 DNA is TGTGCCAGCAGCTTAACCCGGGACCTTGAAGCTTTCTTT. Translating it yields CASSLTRDLEAFF.

The CDR3: CSVQGYSNEQYF. In nucleotides, the CDR3 is TGCAGCGTACAGGGATACAGTAACGAGCAGTACTTC. The chain couples TRBV29-1 to TRBJ2-5, with D tentatively TRBD1 (6 bases). The J call may be mistaken, given a closer DNA end match to TRBJ2-7. Germline CDR1 is SQVTM and CDR2 is ANQGSEA. This CDR3 is 12 amino acids long.

This clonotype turned up a few times. The rearrangement uses TRBV6-2 or TRBV6-3 and TRBJ2-2, with D perhaps matching TRBD2 (5 bases). The V gene lost 8 bases and the J gene lost 2 bases, with 12 bases spanning the gap. The CDR3 contains 14 residues. Germline V lookup: CDR1 MNHEY, CDR2 SVGEGT. CDR3 sequence: CASGGLANTGELFF. The CDR3 DNA sequence: TGTGCCAGCGGAGGCCTAGCCAACACCGGGGAGCTGTTTTTT.

This clonotype was picked up a small number of times. Its ends do not fully match the called genes, so a read error is possible. The chain carries TRBV12-3 or TRBV12-4 and TRBJ1-2; 7 bases are shared with TRBD1. The CDR3 contains 13 residues. Here the CDR3 reads CANSLEGALGYTF. CDR3 DNA: TGTGCCAACAGTTTGGAGGGGGCGCTTGGCTACACCTTC.

The chain uses TRBV5-1 and TRBJ1-4; perhaps TRBD1 as D (5 bases). The ends were cut back, 3 bases at V and 8 bases at J, with 17 bases in the middle. Germline V gene lookup returns CDR1 SGHRS and CDR2 YFSETQ. The CDR3 contains 15 residues. The CDR3 region has the DNA TGCGCCAGCAGCTGGACGGGGGGAAACGACGAAAAACTGTTTTTT. Its translation is CASSWTGGNDEKLFF.

The chain couples TRBV7-2 to TRBJ2-2; 7 positions agree with TRBD2. Germline V gene sequence: CDR1 SGHTA, CDR2 FQGNSA. The CDR3 has 16 residues. The trim removed 5 bases at V and 2 bases at J, leaving 8 bases unmatched. CDR3 region: CASSPITSVNTGELFF. The DNA of the CDR3 is TGTGCCAGCAGCCCCATAACTAGCGTCAACACCGGGGAGCTGTTTTTT.

The chain recombines TRBV20-1 with TRBJ2-7; tentatively, D is TRBD1 (5 bases). This CDR3 is built from 12 residues. The V end lost 3 bases, the J end lost 7 bases, and 13 bases lay between the germline ends. Germline-derived CDR1 and CDR2 are DFQATT and SNEGSKA (reference sequence). For the CDR3, the DNA is TGCAGTGCTAGGCAGGGAACTGAGGAGCAGTACTTC. As protein: CSARQGTEEQYF.

The chain combines TRBV6-5 with TRBJ1-5, with D tentatively TRBD1 (6 bases). Per germline, CDR1 MNHEY and CDR2 SVGAGI. V dropped 4 bases and J dropped 2 bases, with 18 bases sitting between them. The CDR3 covers 17 residues. The chain's CDR3 is CASSSTLQGYGNQPQHF. The CDR3 bases are TGTGCCAGCAGTTCCACCCTACAGGGATATGGCAATCAGCCCCAGCATTTT.

This clonotype was counted a few times. This rearrangement joins TRBV6-2 or TRBV6-3 to TRBJ2-5, with 13 bases fitting TRBD2. V lost 4 bases, J lost 5 bases, and 4 bases stayed unmatched. There are 15 residues in the CDR3. Per germline, CDR1 MNHEY and CDR2 SVGEGT. The CDR3 here is CASSWTSGGLETQYF. CDR3 DNA: TGTGCCAGCAGTTGGACTAGCGGGGGACTGGAGACCCAGTACTTC.

A note on this clonotype: At one of its ends the junction is not consistent with the germline gene, which may arise from a read error. The gene calls are TRBV7-9 and TRBJ2-1; weak D call: TRBD2 (5 bases). The J call may be wrong; the DNA end is better matched by TRBJ2-7. In germline, CDR1 is SEHNR, CDR2 FQNEAQ (reference sequence). The CDR3 loop spans 13 amino acids. The CDR3 sequence is CASSLAQIYEQYF. The CDR3 DNA reads TGTGCCAGTAGCTTAGCGCAAATCTACGAGCAGTACTTC.

The chain couples TRBV4-2 to TRBJ1-2, with D possibly being TRBD1 (6 bases). Per the germline V gene, CDR1 is LGHNA and CDR2 is YNFKEQ. This CDR3 spans 18 amino acids. V shed 4 bases and J shed 8 bases, with 29 bases lying between them. CDR3 in amino acids: CASSLQQGTGTKKEGYTF. The CDR3 DNA reads as TGTGCCAGCAGCCTTCAACAGGGAACCGGGACAAAGAAGGAAGGCTACACCTTC.

This clonotype was seen a few times. The chain links TRBV5-1 to TRBJ2-1; either TRBD1 or TRBD2 may fit D (6 bases each). Trimming removed 1 base at V and 6 bases at J, with 11 bases between. The germline CDR1 and CDR2 sequences are SGHRS and YFSETQ. The CDR3 runs 14 residues. CDR3 coding DNA: TGCGCCAGCAGCTTGTGGGGGGCGCCCAATGAGCAGTTCTTC. Translation: CASSLWGAPNEQFF.

In this sample, this clonotype turned up a few times. The chain carries TRBV20-1 and TRBJ1-1; TRBD1 matches 7 bases. The CDR3 has 16 residues. The V segment lost 4 bases and the J segment 3 bases; nucleotides outside the gene matches: 14. Germline-derived CDR1 and CDR2 are DFQATT and SNEGSKA (reference sequence). CDR3 region: CSATSGQANGYTEAFF. The CDR3 region has the DNA TGCAGTGCTACCTCCGGACAGGCCAACGGATACACTGAAGCTTTCTTT.

This chain links TRBV10-3 with TRBJ2-7; the D is unclear. Trimming took 10 bases from V and 5 from J, leaving 12 bases between them. The CDR3 extends over 11 amino acids. The germline V gene has CDR1 ENHRY and CDR2 SYGVKD. In DNA form, the CDR3 reads TGTGCCACCAGGCGAGGAAACGAGCAGTACTTC. Protein product: CATRRGNEQYF.

The V and J genes are TRBV7-9 and TRBJ1-2, with a possible D match to TRBD1 (5 bases). V was pared by 4 bases and J by 3 bases, with 9 bases between. Germline CDR1 and CDR2: SEHNR and FQNEAQ (reference sequence). This CDR3 has 13 amino acids. This CDR3 is CASSSDTYYGYTF. The CDR3 DNA follows: TGTGCCAGCAGCTCGGACACGTACTATGGCTACACCTTC.

This clonotype appeared a few times. CDR3 loop: CASSLEVTSTEAFF. CDR3 coding DNA: TGCGCCAGCAGCTTAGAAGTCACTAGTACTGAAGCTTTCTTT. This rearrangement joins TRBV5-1 to TRBJ1-1; no clear D gene. Per germline, CDR1 SGHRS and CDR2 YFSETQ. The CDR3 spans 14 residues. Trimming removed 2 bases at V and 5 bases at J, with 13 bases between.

V usage is TRBV27 and J usage is TRBJ2-4, with TRBD2 as a possible D gene (5 bases). Trimming left V 4 bases short and J 0 bases short, with 10 bases between. Germline V lookup: CDR1 MNHEY, CDR2 SMNVEV (reference sequence). The CDR3 length is 15 residues. CDR3 nucleotides: TGTGCCAGCAGTTCACTAGATCGAGCCAAAAACATTCAGTACTTC. It yields the protein CASSSLDRAKNIQYF.

A few counts support this clonotype. The chain links TRBV20-1 to TRBJ1-4, with a weak D call TRBD1 (6 bases). CDR1 DFQATT and CDR2 SNEGSKA come from the germline V gene (reference sequence). CDR3 length equals 15 residues. V was pared by 3 bases and J by 2 bases, with 13 bases between. As DNA, the CDR3 is TGCAGTGCTAGTCTCAGGGGCAGGACTAATGAAAAACTGTTTTTT. Its translation is CSASLRGRTNEKLFF.

The chain carries TRBV6-2 or TRBV6-3 and TRBJ2-1, with D perhaps TRBD1 (6 bases). The J call may be in error: the DNA end matches TRBJ2-5 better. CDR1 and CDR2 from the germline V gene are MNHEY and SVGEGT. The CDR3 contains 15 residues. CDR3 protein: CATRFLPGAGETQYF. CDR3 coding DNA: TGTGCCACCCGGTTCTTGCCAGGGGCCGGAGAGACCCAGTACTTC.

The sample holds a few counts of this clonotype. The V and J genes are TRBV27 and TRBJ1-1; D gene ambiguous. The CDR3 totals 14 residues. V lost 5 bases and J 2 bases, leaving 12 bases between the germline ends. Germline V gene lookup returns CDR1 MNHEY and CDR2 SMNVEV (reference sequence). CDR3 DNA sequence: TGTGCCAGCAGTCCCCGATTGACCAACACTGAAGCTTTCTTT. Protein sequence: CASSPRLTNTEAFF.

V usage is TRBV20-1 and J usage is TRBJ2-2, with TRBD1 identical over 8 bases. This CDR3 comprises 13 residues. Germline CDR1 is DFQATT and CDR2 is SNEGSKA (reference sequence). V lost 7 bases, J lost 3 bases, and 4 bases stayed unmatched. CDR3 DNA: TGCAGTGGGAGCAGGGGGCACACCGGGGAGCTGTTTTTT. This translates into CSGSRGHTGELFF.

The chain has TRBV20-1 and TRBJ2-5; D unresolved. The end of the DNA fits TRBJ2-7 better, so the J call may be wrong. Germline values: CDR1 DFQATT, CDR2 SNEGSKA (reference sequence). The CDR3 contains 13 residues. This chain's CDR3 is CSARSATGYEQYF. CDR3 DNA sequence: TGCAGTGCTAGATCGGCTACCGGGTACGAGCAGTACTTC.

This clonotype was seen just once. The chain has TRBV6-5 and TRBJ2-5, with 10 positions matching TRBD2. The CDR3 length is 15 residues. Looked up from germline, CDR1 is MNHEY and CDR2 is SVGAGI. The V segment lost 6 bases and the J segment 1 base; nucleotides outside the gene matches: 5. CDR3: CASRGTSAGQETQYF. CDR3 DNA sequence: TGTGCCAGCAGGGGGACTAGCGCGGGCCAAGAGACCCAGTACTTC.